The next 14 T cell receptor beta chains were all read from a single sample in a study of blood T cell repertoires in COVID-19. The repertoire was sequenced with immunoSEQ multiplex PCR; TCRdb's copy has only in-frame clones and lacks some. The sample holds approximately 150,000 clones, about 90% seen once. The sequencing sample was made of peripheral blood. All receptors come from a man in his fifties or sixties who had recovered from COVID-19.

The V call is TRBV5-4, the J call TRBJ2-1; D perhaps matches TRBD2 (5 bases). From germline, CDR1 is SGHNT and CDR2 YYREEE (reference sequence). This CDR3 contains 12 residues. Trimming removed 4 bases from V and 7 bases from J, with 9 bases in between. The CDR3 here is CASSVGLNEQFF. CDR3 sequence (DNA): TGTGCCAGCAGCGTCGGACTTAATGAGCAGTTCTTC.

This chain connects TRBV7-3 to TRBJ2-3; 9 nucleotides line up with TRBD1. CDR1 and CDR2 from the germline V gene are SGHTA and FQGTGA. The CDR3 is 14 residues long. The junction had 5 bases not matched to a gene; V was cut back by 7 bases and J by 3 bases. In DNA form, the CDR3 reads TGTGCCAGCACACCCGGACAGGGGACAGATACGCAGTATTTT. This gives the protein CASTPGQGTDTQYF.

V usage is TRBV5-1 and J usage is TRBJ2-5, with 7 positions matching TRBD2. V was pared by 0 bases and J by 6 bases, with 8 bases of the junction left unmatched. CDR1 and CDR2 from the germline V gene are SGHRS and YFSETQ. This CDR3 is built from 15 residues. The CDR3 reads CASSLAISGVKTQYF. The DNA of the CDR3 is TGCGCCAGCAGCTTGGCCATAAGCGGGGTAAAGACCCAGTACTTC. Looking up the rest from reference TRBV5-1 and TRBJ2-5 gives the full variable domain: KAGVTQTPRYLIKTRGQQVTLSCSPISGHRSVSWYQQTPGQGLQFLFEYFSETQRNKGNFPGRFSGRQFSNSRSEMNVSTLELGDSALYLCASSLAISGVKTQYFGPGTRLLVL.

J is TRBJ1-4 and V is TRBV7-9; tentatively, D is TRBD1 (6 bases). V lost 5 bases and J 0 bases, leaving 13 bases between the germline ends. This CDR3 region has 16 residues. The germline gives CDR1 SEHNR, CDR2 FQNEAQ (reference sequence). Here the CDR3 reads CASSRSRQATNEKLFF. Written as DNA, the CDR3 is TGTGCCAGCAGCCGGTCCAGACAGGCAACTAATGAAAAACTGTTTTTT.

The rearrangement joins TRBV15 to TRBJ2-7, with a weak D call TRBD1 (5 bases). The V end lost 5 bases, the J end lost 3 bases, and 26 bases lay between the germline ends. This CDR3 spans 18 amino acids. CDR1 is LNHNV, CDR2 YYDKDF, per germline (reference sequence). CDR3 nucleotide sequence: TGTGCCACCAGCGGGGAACAGAGGAGCTACCATGGACACTACGAGCAGTACTTC. It codes for CATSGEQRSYHGHYEQYF.

The chain has TRBV5-1 and TRBJ1-1, with a tentative D call TRBD1 (5 bases). CDR1 and CDR2 (germline): SGHRS, YFSETQ. There are 14 residues in the CDR3. The germline V and J ends were trimmed by 0 bases and 4 bases, with 10 bases remaining between them. CDR3 loop: CASSLGGGGTEAFF. The CDR3 DNA reads TGCGCCAGCAGCTTGGGGGGCGGCGGCACTGAAGCTTTCTTT.

In this sample, this clone turned up a few times. V usage is TRBV30 and J usage is TRBJ1-1; the D gene is possibly TRBD1 (6 bases). The germline V gene has CDR1 GTSNPN and CDR2 SVGIG (reference sequence). This CDR3 contains 14 residues. V gave up 8 bases and J gave up 8 bases, with 24 bases separating them. Here the CDR3 DNA reads TGTGCCCGACGAAACAGGGTAGAATCGGCAGAAGCTTTCTTT. This gives the protein CARRNRVESAEAFF.

The V and J genes are TRBV27 and TRBJ2-1, with 13 bases identical to TRBD2. The germline CDR1 and CDR2 sequences are MNHEY and SMNVEV (reference sequence). The V and J ends lost 6 bases and 2 bases, in that order; junction bases with no gene match: 7. This CDR3 region has 17 residues. The CDR3 spells CASSPPGLAGPYNEQFF. The CDR3 coding sequence is TGTGCCAGCAGCCCTCCGGGACTAGCGGGACCCTACAATGAGCAGTTCTTC.

This chain links TRBV5-5 with TRBJ2-5; tentative D call: TRBD2 (5 bases). The CDR3 loop spans 14 amino acids. CDR1 is SGHKS and CDR2 is YYEKEE in the germline V gene (reference sequence). Deletions cut 3 bases from V and 5 bases from J, with 14 bases between. The CDR3 loop is CASSSDPRRETQYF. CDR3 bases: TGTGCCAGCAGCTCAGACCCCAGGAGGGAGACCCAGTACTTC.

This rearrangement joins TRBV5-6 to TRBJ2-7; D may be TRBD1 (5 bases). Germline V CDR1 and CDR2: SGHDT, YYEEEE. This CDR3 is built from 11 residues. V gave up 4 bases and J gave up 5 bases, with 7 bases separating them. In nucleotides, the CDR3 is TGTGCCAGCAGCGCGACAGACGAGCAGTACTTC. Protein product: CASSATDEQYF. Together with reference TRBV5-6 and TRBJ2-7, the CDR3 gives the full variable domain: DAGVTQSPTHLIKTRGQQVTLRCSPKSGHDTVSWYQQALGQGPQFIFQYYEEEERQRGNFPDRFSGHQFPNYSSELNVNALLLGDSALYLCASSATDEQYFGPGTRLTVT.

The J gene is TRBJ2-7, the V gene TRBV18, with TRBD2 identical over 14 bases. The CDR3 is made up of 17 amino acids. CDR1 and CDR2 from the germline V gene are KGHSH and LQKENI. The trim removed 3 bases at V and 1 base at J, leaving 5 bases unmatched. CDR3 region: CASSPPGLAGVSYEQYF. CDR3 DNA: TGTGCCAGCTCACCCCCGGGACTAGCGGGGGTATCCTACGAGCAGTACTTC.

J is TRBJ1-5 and V is TRBV5-5; D is possibly TRBD1 (5 bases). V dropped 5 bases and J dropped 7 bases, with 16 bases sitting between them. The length of the CDR3 is 14 residues. Germline loops: CDR1 SGHKS, CDR2 YYEKEE (reference sequence). The CDR3 sequence: CASRQAGNGQPQHF. CDR3 sequence (DNA): TGTGCCAGCAGACAGGCAGGGAATGGACAGCCCCAGCATTTT.

There are a few counts of this clone. Distinct nucleotide sequences in the sample also encode this CDR3. The chain couples TRBV7-2 to TRBJ2-7, with a possible D match to TRBD2 (6 bases). Trimming shortened V by 3 bases and J by 4 bases, and 10 bases separated the two germline ends. This CDR3 contains 13 residues. CDR1 is SGHTA and CDR2 is FQGNSA in the germline V gene. The CDR3 DNA reads TGTGCCAGCAGCTTTGGGCGGGATTACGAGCAGTACTTC. Amino acids: CASSFGRDYEQYF.

This sequence joins TRBV3-1 (or the pseudogene TRBV3-2) and TRBJ2-1, with a weak D call TRBD1 (5 bases). With 0 bases removed from V and 15 bases from J, the gap between germline ends came to 12 bases. The CDR3 covers 12 residues. CDR1 and CDR2 (germline): LGHDT, YNNKEL (reference sequence). The CDR3, as DNA: TGTGCCAGCAGCCAAGAGTCAGGGTTGCGGTTCTTC. Translating it yields CASSQESGLRFF.